The rows below give T cell receptor beta chains drawn from one sample of a study of T cells in Graves' hyperthyroidism and ophthalmopathy. TCRdb redid the calling of the multiplex PCR reads with MiXCR, one entry per CDR3 protein. Of 390,000 or so distinct CDR3 sequences listed, approximately 14% are singletons. The sample was blood. The source of these receptors is a young man with Graves' ophthalmopathy. The CDR3 runs from the conserved cysteine through the conserved F or W. Each record gives: D gene, clone size, V gene, J gene, CDR3 DNA, CDR3 protein. D genes are given only for firm matches. Part of the rows lack a size; the others show once, few, many or a class for expanded clones.

d_gene: TRBD2; abundance: many; v_gene: TRBV5-1; j_gene: TRBJ2-1; CDR3nt: TGCGCCAGCAGCTTGAGTCCGGGGGGTCAGAATGAGCAGTTCTTC; CDR3aa: CASSLSPGGQNEQFF
d_gene: -; abundance: -; v_gene: TRBV29-1; j_gene: TRBJ1-2; CDR3nt: TGCAGCGTTGAATATGGGTTTAACTATGGCTACACCTTC; CDR3aa: CSVEYGFNYGYTF
d_gene: -; abundance: -; v_gene: TRBV19; j_gene: TRBJ1-5; CDR3nt: TGTGCCAGTAGTATAGTTGCACAGGGTGTATGGAATCAGCCCCAGCATTTT; CDR3aa: CASSIVAQGVWNQPQHF
d_gene: TRBD1; abundance: few; v_gene: TRBV12-3/TRBV12-4; j_gene: TRBJ2-7; CDR3nt: TGTGCCAGCAGATCCACAGGGGGCCCCTACGAGCAGTACTTC; CDR3aa: CASRSTGGPYEQYF
d_gene: -; abundance: -; v_gene: TRBV18; j_gene: TRBJ1-2; CDR3nt: TGTGCCAGCTCACCACCGGCGGGACAAAGCTATGGCTACACCTTC; CDR3aa: CASSPPAGQSYGYTF
d_gene: -; abundance: many; v_gene: TRBV6-2/TRBV6-3; j_gene: TRBJ1-5; CDR3nt: TGTGCCAGCAGTTTCCGGGTTCAAGGACAGCCCCAGCATTTT; CDR3aa: CASSFRVQGQPQHF
d_gene: -; abundance: many; v_gene: TRBV20-1; j_gene: TRBJ2-7; CDR3nt: TGCAGTGCTAGATCGTCGGAGAGGGCCTACGAGCAGTACTTC; CDR3aa: CSARSSERAYEQYF
d_gene: -; abundance: many; v_gene: TRBV4-2; j_gene: TRBJ1-2; CDR3nt: TGTGCCAGCAGCCAGGGAGGGGCGACGAGCTACACCTTC; CDR3aa: CASSQGGATSYTF
d_gene: -; abundance: many; v_gene: TRBV6-2/TRBV6-3; j_gene: TRBJ2-7; CDR3nt: TGTGCCAGCAGCCTAGAGTTTCTCTCCGAGCAGTACTTC; CDR3aa: CASSLEFLSEQYF
d_gene: -; abundance: -; v_gene: TRBV20-1; j_gene: TRBJ1-3; CDR3nt: TGCAGTGCTATCAGGGGCTCTGGAAACACCATATATTTT; CDR3aa: CSAIRGSGNTIYF
d_gene: -; abundance: many; v_gene: TRBV28; j_gene: TRBJ1-2; CDR3nt: TGTGCCAGCAGTTTCGGGGGGGGAGCCTATGGCTACACCTTC; CDR3aa: CASSFGGGAYGYTF
d_gene: -; abundance: many; v_gene: TRBV10-1; j_gene: TRBJ2-3; CDR3nt: TGCGCCAGCAGTGAGATGTCTAGCGAGAAGATAGATACGCAGTATTTT; CDR3aa: CASSEMSSEKIDTQYF
d_gene: -; abundance: -; v_gene: TRBV9; j_gene: TRBJ2-1; CDR3nt: TGTGCCAGCAGCGTTAGGGGTGGGAGCTCCTACAATGAGCAGTTCTTC; CDR3aa: CASSVRGGSSYNEQFF
d_gene: TRBD2; abundance: many; v_gene: TRBV6-1; j_gene: TRBJ2-5; CDR3nt: TGTGCCAGCAGTTACCTTGGGACTACCCAAGAGACCCAGTACTTC; CDR3aa: CASSYLGTTQETQYF
d_gene: -; abundance: few; v_gene: TRBV9; j_gene: TRBJ2-5; CDR3nt: TGTGCCAGCAGCGTAGATTGGGGTTCGGCAGAGACCCAGTACTTC; CDR3aa: CASSVDWGSAETQYF
d_gene: -; abundance: few; v_gene: TRBV7-3; j_gene: TRBJ1-1; CDR3nt: TGTGCCAGCAGCCTCCAGACAGGAGGGGAAGCTTTCTTT; CDR3aa: CASSLQTGGEAFF
d_gene: -; abundance: few; v_gene: TRBV5-1; j_gene: TRBJ1-4; CDR3nt: TGCGCCAGCAGCCCCAGGAATGGGGACGAAAAACTGTTTTTT; CDR3aa: CASSPRNGDEKLFF
d_gene: TRBD2; abundance: many; v_gene: TRBV11-2; j_gene: TRBJ2-1; CDR3nt: TGTGCCAGCAGCTCCAGACTAGCGGACTACAATGAGCAGTTCTTC; CDR3aa: CASSSRLADYNEQFF
d_gene: -; abundance: -; v_gene: TRBV7-9; j_gene: TRBJ1-6; CDR3nt: TGTGCCAGCAGCGCGTCGGGGGGGTCCTATAATTCACCCCTCCACTTT; CDR3aa: CASSASGGSYNSPLHF
d_gene: -; abundance: -; v_gene: TRBV7-9; j_gene: TRBJ1-1; CDR3nt: TGTGCCAGCAGCGACGACTCAGGGTTTTTGCTCGAAGCTTTCTTT; CDR3aa: CASSDDSGFLLEAFF
d_gene: -; abundance: -; v_gene: TRBV10-2; j_gene: TRBJ1-2; CDR3nt: TGCGCCAGCAGGGCCGGGGGGTTTGAGGGCTACACCTTC; CDR3aa: CASRAGGFEGYTF
d_gene: -; abundance: -; v_gene: TRBV4-1; j_gene: TRBJ1-2; CDR3nt: TGCGCCAGCAGTCCTCCGTTAGTCGGTGGCTACACCTTC; CDR3aa: CASSPPLVGGYTF
d_gene: TRBD2; abundance: many; v_gene: TRBV9; j_gene: TRBJ2-1; CDR3nt: TGTGCCAGCAGCGCAACCGGGACTAGCTACAATGAGCAGTTCTTC; CDR3aa: CASSATGTSYNEQFF
d_gene: TRBD2; abundance: few; v_gene: TRBV10-3; j_gene: TRBJ2-3; CDR3nt: TGTGCCATCAGCCGGGGGACTAGCGGGACTATTCGGGTGGGCACAGATACGCAGTATTTT; CDR3aa: CAISRGTSGTIRVGTDTQYF
d_gene: TRBD2; abundance: many; v_gene: TRBV11-2; j_gene: TRBJ2-7; CDR3nt: TGTGCCAGCACCTGGGGGAGGGTCGAGCAGTACTTC; CDR3aa: CASTWGRVEQYF
d_gene: -; abundance: many; v_gene: TRBV11-2; j_gene: TRBJ2-7; CDR3nt: TGTGCCAGCAGCCCAGGGAGCGGTCCAGCCTACGAGCAGTACTTC; CDR3aa: CASSPGSGPAYEQYF